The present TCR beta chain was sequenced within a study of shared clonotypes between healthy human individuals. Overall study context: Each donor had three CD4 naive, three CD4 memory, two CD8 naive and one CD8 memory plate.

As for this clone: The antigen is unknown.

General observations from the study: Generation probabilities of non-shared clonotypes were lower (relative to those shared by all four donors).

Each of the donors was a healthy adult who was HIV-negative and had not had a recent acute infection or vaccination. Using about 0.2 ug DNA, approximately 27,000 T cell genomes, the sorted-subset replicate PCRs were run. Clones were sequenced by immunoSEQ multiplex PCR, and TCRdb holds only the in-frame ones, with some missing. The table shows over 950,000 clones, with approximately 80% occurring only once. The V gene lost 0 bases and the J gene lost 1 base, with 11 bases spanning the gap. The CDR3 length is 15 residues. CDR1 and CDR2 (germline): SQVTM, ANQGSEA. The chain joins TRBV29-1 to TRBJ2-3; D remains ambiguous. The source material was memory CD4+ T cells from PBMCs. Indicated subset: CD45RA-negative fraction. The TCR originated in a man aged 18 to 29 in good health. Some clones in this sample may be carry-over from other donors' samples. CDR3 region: CSVEDWSAGTDTQYF. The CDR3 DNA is TGCAGCGTTGAAGATTGGTCGGCGGGCACAGATACGCAGTATTTT.